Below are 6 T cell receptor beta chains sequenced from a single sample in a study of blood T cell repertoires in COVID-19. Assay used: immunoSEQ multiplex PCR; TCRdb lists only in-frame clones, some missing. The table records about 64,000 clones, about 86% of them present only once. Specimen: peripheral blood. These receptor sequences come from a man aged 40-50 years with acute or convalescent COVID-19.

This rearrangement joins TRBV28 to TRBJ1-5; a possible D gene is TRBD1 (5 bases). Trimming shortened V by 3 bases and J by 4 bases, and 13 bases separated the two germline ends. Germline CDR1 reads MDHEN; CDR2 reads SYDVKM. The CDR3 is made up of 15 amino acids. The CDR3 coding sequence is TGTGCCAGCAGTTTCTTTGCCGGGGGGAATCAGCCCCAGCATTTT. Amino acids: CASSFFAGGNQPQHF. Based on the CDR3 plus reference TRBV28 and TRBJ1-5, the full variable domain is DVKVTQSSRYLVKRTGEKVFLECVQDMDHENMFWYRQDPGLGLRLIYFSYDVKMKEKGDIPEGYSVSREKKERFSLILESASTNQTSMYLCASSFFAGGNQPQHFGDGTRLSIL.

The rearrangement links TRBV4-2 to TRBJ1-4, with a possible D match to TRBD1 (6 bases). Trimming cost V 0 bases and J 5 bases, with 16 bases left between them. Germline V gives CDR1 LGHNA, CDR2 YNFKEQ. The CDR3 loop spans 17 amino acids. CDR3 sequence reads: CASSQEGHDGENEKLFF. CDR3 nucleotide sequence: TGTGCCAGCAGCCAAGAGGGACATGATGGGGAAAATGAAAAACTGTTTTTT.

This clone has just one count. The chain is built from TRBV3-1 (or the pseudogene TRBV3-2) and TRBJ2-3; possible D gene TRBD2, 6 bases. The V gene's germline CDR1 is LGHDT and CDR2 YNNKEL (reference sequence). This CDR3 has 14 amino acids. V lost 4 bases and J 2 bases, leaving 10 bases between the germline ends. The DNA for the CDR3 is TGTGCCAGCAGCCGTAGACTAGACACAGATACGCAGTATTTT. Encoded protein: CASSRRLDTDTQYF.

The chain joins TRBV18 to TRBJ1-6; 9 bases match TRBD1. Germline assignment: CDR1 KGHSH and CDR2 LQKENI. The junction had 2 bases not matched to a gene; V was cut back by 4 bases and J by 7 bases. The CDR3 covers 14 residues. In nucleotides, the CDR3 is TGTGCCAGCTCACGGGACAGGGCGAATTCACCCCTCCACTTT. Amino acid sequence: CASSRDRANSPLHF.

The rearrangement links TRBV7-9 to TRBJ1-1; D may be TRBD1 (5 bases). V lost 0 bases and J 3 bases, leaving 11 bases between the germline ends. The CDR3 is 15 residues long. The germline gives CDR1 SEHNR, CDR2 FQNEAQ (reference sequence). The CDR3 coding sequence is TGTGCCAGCAGCTTAGCAGGGGTTGCGTACACTGAAGCTTTCTTT. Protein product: CASSLAGVAYTEAFF.

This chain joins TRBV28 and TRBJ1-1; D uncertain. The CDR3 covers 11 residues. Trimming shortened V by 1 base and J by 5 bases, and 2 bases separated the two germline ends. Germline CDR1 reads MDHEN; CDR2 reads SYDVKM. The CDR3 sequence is CASSLLTEAFF. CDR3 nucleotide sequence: TGTGCCAGCAGTTTATTAACTGAAGCTTTCTTT. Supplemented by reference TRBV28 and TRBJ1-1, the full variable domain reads DVKVTQSSRYLVKRTGEKVFLECVQDMDHENMFWYRQDPGLGLRLIYFSYDVKMKEKGDIPEGYSVSREKKERFSLILESASTNQTSMYLCASSLLTEAFFGQGTRLTVV.